The entry below gives a single T cell receptor (beta chain) sequence along with its context. Its cognate antigen is unknown. Produced via immunoSEQ multiplex PCR; TCRdb's table is partial and in-frame only. Among about 15,000 clones, over 60% were seen once, and the ten largest hold around 8.3%. Each patient experienced a relapse that followed autologous stem cell transplantation, and brentuximab vedotin exposure varied. This entry is derived from a study of PD-1 blockade in classical Hodgkin lymphoma. Study findings and constraints: Complete responders entered with baseline diversity on par with newly diagnosed patients, the results showed. Why repertoires differed is undefined; disease activity or prior therapy possibly contributed. Patients excluded were those beginning nivolumab under 1 year after ASCT.

CDR1 SGHVS and CDR2 FNYEAQ come from the germline V gene. The CDR3 totals 18 residues. V was pared by 5 bases and J by 2 bases, with 22 bases between. The rearrangement uses TRBV7-6 and TRBJ2-1; maybe TRBD2 (6 bases). This sequence originates from a human donor with classical Hodgkin lymphoma. Sequenced material: peripheral blood mononuclear cells (PBMCs), taken before the second cycle of nivolumab. The CDR3 loop is CASSGPIGAGQTYNEQFF. The CDR3 coding sequence is TGTGCCAGCAGCGGACCGATCGGGGCGGGGCAAACCTACAATGAGCAGTTCTTC.